This T cell receptor (beta chain) is from a study of blood T cell repertoires in COVID-19. Study background: The origin of the acute and convalescent COVID-19 samples was the United States, Italy and Spain.

The data were produced by immunoSEQ multiplex PCR, yet TCRdb's version contains in-frame clones alone and is incomplete. The repertoire holds 270,000 or so clones, with roughly 83% as singletons. Germline V gives CDR1 KGHSH, CDR2 LQKENI. Trimming took 6 bases from V and 5 from J; bases not matched to a gene: 10. The CDR3 extends over 14 amino acids. Enrolment of Seattle patients took place during active infection, and they were followed longitudinally. The chain links TRBV18 to TRBJ2-7; 7 bases map to TRBD1. The sequence was obtained from a human donor with COVID-19, enrolled during active disease. The donor label of this sample is uncertain. Specimen: peripheral blood. The chain's CDR3 is CASSTLDRENEQYF. CDR3 nucleotides: TGTGCCAGCTCCACCCTAGACAGGGAGAACGAGCAGTACTTC.